The 26 T cell receptor beta chains reported below all come from one sample, sequenced in a study of cytomegalovirus exposure and HLA in healthy donors. Researchers ran the PCR with 60 Vbeta and 13 Jbeta primers. TCRdb's table, derived via immunoSEQ multiplex PCR, lists solely in-frame clones and lacks some. There are some 180,000 clones in the sample; more than 65% occur only once, and about 2.5% lies in the top ten. Sequencing was done on a sample of PBMCs. The receptors come from a woman aged 25 to 39 in good health and CMV-seropositive.

The rearrangement links TRBV29-1 to TRBJ1-2, with D unclear. Germline loops: CDR1 SQVTM, CDR2 ANQGSEA. V lost 6 bases and J 6 bases, leaving 11 bases between the germline ends. There are 11 residues in the CDR3. The CDR3 DNA is TGCAGCGTCACATCTGGAGATGGCTACACCTTC. Protein product: CSVTSGDGYTF.

V and J are TRBV4-1 and TRBJ2-5; 8 positions match TRBD1. The DNA end is more similar to TRBJ2-7, so the J call may be wrong. Per the germline V gene, CDR1 is MGHRA and CDR2 is YSYEKL. The CDR3 loop spans 15 amino acids. The CDR3 DNA reads as TGCGCCAGCAGCCAAGACCAGGGGGCCCACTACGAGCAGTACTTC. Translating gives CASSQDQGAHYEQYF.

Details on this clone: At one end the junction does not follow the germline gene, possibly because of a read error. V is TRBV7-9 and J is TRBJ2-7; D possibly corresponds to TRBD1 (6 bases). The CDR3 sequence is 11 residues long. Germline V lookup: CDR1 SEHNR, CDR2 FQNEAQ (reference sequence). The CDR3 nucleotides are TGTGCCAGCAGCTCACAGGGACGGCTCTCTTTC. Encoded protein: CASSSQGRLSF.

V and J are TRBV6-5 and TRBJ1-6; no firm D call. V was pared by 5 bases and J by 4 bases, with 6 bases between. Germline-derived CDR1 and CDR2 are MNHEY and SVGAGI. This CDR3 spans 13 amino acids. The CDR3 protein is CASSGQYNSPLHF. The DNA of the CDR3 is TGTGCCAGCAGTGGGCAGTATAATTCACCCCTCCACTTT.

J is TRBJ2-5 and V is TRBV29-1; 7 nucleotides line up with TRBD1. The CDR3 is 14 amino acids. J gave up 3 bases and V 0 bases, and 4 bases lay outside the gene matches. Germline V CDR1 and CDR2: SQVTM, ANQGSEA. The CDR3 coding sequence is TGCAGCGTTGAAGACTTAACAGGGGAAGAGACCCAGTACTTC. Translated, it gives CSVEDLTGEETQYF.

The chain uses TRBV6-1 and TRBJ1-4; no definite D call. CDR3 size: 13 residues. From germline, CDR1 is MNHNS and CDR2 SASEGT. Between the trimmed V and J ends, which lost 8 bases and 0 bases, there was a span of 7 bases. Written as DNA, the CDR3 is TGTGCCAGCTTAAAATCAACTAATGAAAAACTGTTTTTT. Translated, it gives CASLKSTNEKLFF.

This rearrangement joins TRBV7-6 to TRBJ1-5, with 10 bases fitting TRBD1. V lost 4 bases to trimming and J lost 6 bases; unmatched junction nucleotides: 6. This CDR3 comprises 15 residues. CDR1 and CDR2 from the germline V gene are SGHVS and FNYEAQ. CDR3: CASSSGQGKSQPQHF. The CDR3 nucleotides read TGTGCCAGCAGCTCGGGACAGGGGAAAAGTCAGCCCCAGCATTTT.

The CDR3 bases are TGTGCCAGCAGCCAAGATGCGGGGGGCCAAGAGACCCAGTACTTC. This gives the protein CASSQDAGGQETQYF. The gene calls are TRBV14 and TRBJ2-5; 8 positions match TRBD2. The V segment lost 0 bases and the J segment 1 base; nucleotides outside the gene matches: 1. Per the germline V gene, CDR1 is SGHDN and CDR2 is FVKESK. This CDR3 region has 15 residues.

The V and J genes are TRBV27 and TRBJ2-7; TRBD1 matches 7 bases. After removal of 3 bases from V and 4 bases from J, the junction contained 3 bases not matched to a gene. This CDR3 has 13 residues. The germline CDR1 and CDR2 sequences are MNHEY and SMNVEV (reference sequence). CDR3 in amino acids: CASSLTGMYEQYF. The CDR3 DNA reads as TGTGCCAGCAGTTTGACAGGGATGTACGAGCAGTACTTC.

The sample holds a few counts of this clone. The chain carries TRBV4-3 and TRBJ2-5, with 7 bases identical to TRBD2. V dropped 3 bases and J dropped 1; count of bases not matched to a gene: 5. The CDR3 runs to 15 residues. CDR1 and CDR2 from the germline V gene are LGHNA and YSLEER. CDR3 DNA sequence: TGCGCCAGCAGCCATTCAGCGGGGAGCCAAGAGACCCAGTACTTC. It codes for CASSHSAGSQETQYF.

The chain's CDR3 is CASSYDYSTDTQYF. CDR3 bases: TGTGCCAGCAGTTACGACTATAGCACAGATACGCAGTATTTT. The chain carries TRBV7-9 and TRBJ2-3; a possible D gene is TRBD2 (5 bases). Germline CDR1 and CDR2: SEHNR and FQNEAQ (reference sequence). V lost 6 bases to trimming and J lost 0 bases, with 10 bases between them. CDR3 size: 14 residues.

The genes are TRBV9 and TRBJ2-4; D perhaps matches TRBD1 (6 bases). The CDR3 contains 14 residues. V gave up 0 bases and J gave up 8 bases, with 12 bases separating them. CDR1 SGDLS and CDR2 YYNGEE come from the germline V gene. CDR3 protein: CASSVGQAGDIQYF. The CDR3 nucleotides read TGTGCCAGCAGCGTAGGACAGGCTGGGGACATTCAGTACTTC. The whole variable domain, remainder taken from reference TRBV9 and TRBJ2-4, is DSGVTQTPKHLITATGQRVTLRCSPRSGDLSVYWYQQSLDQGLQFLIQYYNGEERAKGNILERFSAQQFPDLHSELNLSSLELGDSALYFCASSVGQAGDIQYFGAGTRLSVL.

This clone has only one observation. This chain uses TRBV28 with TRBJ1-2; no reliable D call. From germline, CDR1 is MDHEN and CDR2 SYDVKM. The CDR3 is made up of 13 amino acids. V was shortened by 2 bases and J by 3 bases, with 7 bases between the two germline ends. Here the CDR3 DNA reads TGTGCCAGCAGTTTAGTCGGGGACTATGGCTACACCTTC. Its protein product is CASSLVGDYGYTF.

This chain links TRBV6-1 with TRBJ2-5, with TRBD2 identical over 7 bases. J gave up 10 bases and V 5 bases, and 7 bases lay outside the gene matches. The CDR3 contains 12 residues. Germline V gene lookup returns CDR1 MNHNS and CDR2 SASEGT. CDR3 sequence: CASSIGPGGQYF. CDR3 nucleotides: TGTGCCAGCAGTATCGGACCGGGGGGCCAGTACTTC.

The count of this clone is one. The V gene is TRBV18, the J gene TRBJ2-2, with 14 bases that match TRBD2. Germline lookup yields CDR1 KGHSH and CDR2 LQKENI. The CDR3 covers 18 residues. With V trimmed by 5 bases and J by 0 bases, 5 bases remained unmatched. CDR3 residues: CASSFWTSGGPNTGELFF. In nucleotides, the CDR3 is TGTGCCAGCTCATTCTGGACTAGCGGGGGGCCGAACACCGGGGAGCTGTTTTTT.

The chain couples TRBV15 to TRBJ2-1; D may be TRBD2 (6 bases). This CDR3 is 16 amino acids long. Germline V gene sequence: CDR1 LNHNV, CDR2 YYDKDF (reference sequence). The V end lost 2 bases, the J end lost 5 bases, and 16 bases lay between the germline ends. This CDR3 is CATSRTTFSGDNEQFF. Here the CDR3 DNA reads TGTGCCACCAGCAGAACCACTTTTAGCGGCGACAATGAGCAGTTCTTC. Full variable domain (missing parts from reference TRBV15 and TRBJ2-1): DAMVIQNPRYQVTQFGKPVTLSCSQTLNHNVMYWYQQKSSQAPKLLFHYYDKDFNNEADTPDNFQSRRPNTSFCFLDIRSPGLGDTAMYLCATSRTTFSGDNEQFFGPGTRLTVL.

The chain couples TRBV4-3 to TRBJ2-1; TRBD2 aligns across 16 bases. Trimming at V came to 4 bases and at J to 10 bases, leaving 7 bases not matched to a gene. Germline-derived CDR1 and CDR2 are LGHNA and YSLEER. The CDR3 contains 16 residues. The CDR3 loop reads CASSPGTSGGVREQFF. Written as DNA, the CDR3 is TGCGCCAGCAGCCCCGGGACTAGCGGGGGGGTACGGGAGCAGTTCTTC.

This clone was detected only a few times. This chain connects TRBV10-1 to TRBJ2-1, with 10 bases aligning to TRBD2. The CDR3 covers 14 residues. Per the germline V gene, CDR1 is WNHNN and CDR2 is SYGVQD (reference sequence). J was trimmed by 4 bases and V by 3 bases; bases with no gene match: 0. The CDR3 is CASSDSGGYNEQFF. The DNA for the CDR3 is TGCGCCAGCAGTGATAGCGGGGGGTACAATGAGCAGTTCTTC.

J is TRBJ2-7 and V is TRBV5-1; 7 bases fit TRBD1. The germline CDR1 and CDR2 sequences are SGHRS and YFSETQ. This CDR3 comprises 18 residues. After removal of 4 bases from V and 1 base from J, the junction contained 17 bases not matched to a gene. Here the CDR3 DNA reads TGCGCCAGCAGCCCCGGTGACAGGGCTCTGCCAGGGTCCTACGAGCAGTACTTC. It translates to CASSPGDRALPGSYEQYF. Full variable domain (missing parts from reference TRBV5-1 and TRBJ2-7): KAGVTQTPRYLIKTRGQQVTLSCSPISGHRSVSWYQQTPGQGLQFLFEYFSETQRNKGNFPGRFSGRQFSNSRSEMNVSTLELGDSALYLCASSPGDRALPGSYEQYFGPGTRLTVT.

V gene TRBV14 combines with J gene TRBJ1-2; 7 nucleotides align to TRBD1. With 0 bases clipped from V and 8 bases from J, the junction kept 9 bases outside the gene matches. This CDR3 contains 15 residues. Germline CDR1 is SGHDN and CDR2 is FVKESK. In DNA form, the CDR3 reads TGTGCCAGCAGCCAAGAGCGAGGGGGCCTAGGGGGCTACACCTTC. Translated: CASSQERGGLGGYTF.

The chain carries TRBV9 and TRBJ1-1; TRBD1 agrees at 8 bases. This CDR3 has 14 residues. V dropped 3 bases and J dropped 4; count of bases not matched to a gene: 5. In germline, CDR1 is SGDLS, CDR2 YYNGEE. The chain's CDR3 is CASSEQGGATEAFF. CDR3 coding DNA: TGTGCCAGCAGCGAACAGGGGGGTGCCACTGAAGCTTTCTTT.

CDR3 sequence reads: CASSWTGKRSPLHF. The DNA of the CDR3 is TGTGCCAGCAGCTGGACAGGGAAAAGGTCACCCCTCCACTTT. The chain has TRBV7-9 and TRBJ1-6; 8 bases line up with TRBD1. This CDR3 has 14 amino acids. Germline lookup yields CDR1 SEHNR and CDR2 FQNEAQ (reference sequence). Trimming cost V 4 bases and J 10 bases; bases outside gene matches: 6.

The chain couples TRBV9 to TRBJ1-1, with D uncertain. This CDR3 has 13 amino acids. Germline V gene sequence: CDR1 SGDLS, CDR2 YYNGEE. Trimming pared 1 base from V and 4 bases from J, leaving 8 bases between. The CDR3 sequence is CASSVTGSTEAFF. The CDR3 DNA reads as TGTGCCAGCAGCGTAACGGGGAGCACTGAAGCTTTCTTT.

CDR3 protein: CASSPGLAGASDTQYF. CDR3 bases: TGTGCCAGCAGCCCAGGACTAGCGGGGGCCTCAGATACGCAGTATTTT. The genes are TRBV9 and TRBJ2-3, with 13 bases identical to TRBD2. Germline CDR1 is SGDLS and CDR2 is YYNGEE. This CDR3 has 16 amino acids. Trimming took 4 bases from V and 4 from J; bases not matched to a gene: 6.

This chain joins TRBV14 and TRBJ1-3; a weak D match, TRBD1 (5 bases). CDR1 SGHDN and CDR2 FVKESK come from the germline V gene. The ends were cut back, 1 base at V and 2 bases at J, with 9 bases in the middle. The CDR3 consists of 15 residues. Here the CDR3 reads CASSQGQRPGNTIYF. The DNA of the CDR3 is TGTGCCAGCAGCCAAGGACAGCGACCTGGAAACACCATATATTTT. Full variable domain (missing parts from reference TRBV14 and TRBJ1-3): EAGVTQFPSHSVIEKGQTVTLRCDPISGHDNLYWYRRVMGKEIKFLLHFVKESKQDESGMPNNRFLAERTGGTYSTLKVQPAELEDSGVYFCASSQGQRPGNTIYFGEGSWLTVV.

V usage is TRBV7-2 and J usage is TRBJ1-5; 9 bases line up with TRBD1. Germline V gives CDR1 SGHTA, CDR2 FQGNSA. The CDR3 sequence is 16 residues long. V trimming: 5 bases; J trimming: 0 bases; junction bases outside the gene matches: 5. In DNA, the CDR3 is TGTGCCAGCAGCCACAGGGGGCTTGGTAGCAATCAGCCCCAGCATTTT. Residues: CASSHRGLGSNQPQHF.